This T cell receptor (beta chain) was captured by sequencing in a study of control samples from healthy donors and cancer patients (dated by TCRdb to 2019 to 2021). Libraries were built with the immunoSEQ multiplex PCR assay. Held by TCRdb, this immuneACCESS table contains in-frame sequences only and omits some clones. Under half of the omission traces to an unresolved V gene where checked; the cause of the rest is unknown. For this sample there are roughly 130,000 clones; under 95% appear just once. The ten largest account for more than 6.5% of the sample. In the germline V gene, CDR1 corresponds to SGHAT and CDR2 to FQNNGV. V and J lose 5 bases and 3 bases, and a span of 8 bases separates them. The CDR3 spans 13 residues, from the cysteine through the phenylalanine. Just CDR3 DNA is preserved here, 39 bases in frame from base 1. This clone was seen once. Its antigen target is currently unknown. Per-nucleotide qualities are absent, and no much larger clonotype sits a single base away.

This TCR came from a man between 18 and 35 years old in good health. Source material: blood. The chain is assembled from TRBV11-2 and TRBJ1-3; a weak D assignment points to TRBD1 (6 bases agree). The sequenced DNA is TGTGCCAGCAGCCACAGGGATGGAAACACCATATATTTT. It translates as CASSHRDGNTIYF. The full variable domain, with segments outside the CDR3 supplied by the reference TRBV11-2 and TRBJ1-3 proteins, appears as EAGVAQSPRYKIIEKRQSVAFWCNPISGHATLYWYQQILGQGPKLLIQFQNNGVVDDSQLPKDRFSAERLKGVDSTLKIQPAKLEDSAVYLCASSHRDGNTIYFGEGSWLTVV.